This TCR beta chain was sequenced for a study of regulatory T cells in long-lasting Graves disease. The authors built TCR beta libraries using iRepertoire HTBI primers and Arm-PCR of CDR3 regions. TCRdb ran MiXCR on the multiplex PCR reads and lists one entry per CDR3 protein. The profile shows about 500,000 distinct CDR3 sequences, about a sixth of them singletons. The time point: newly diagnosed GD, antithyroid drugs for less than 3 months. Scientists built the TCR library using RNA that was extracted from PBMCs. This clonotype was seen repeatedly, ten times or more. Germline values: CDR1 LNHNV, CDR2 YYDKDF (reference sequence). Trimming left V 3 bases short and J 2 bases short, with 10 bases between. The CDR3 totals 15 residues. These sequences were also reported in another study, on T cells in Graves' hyperthyroidism and ophthalmopathy.

The V call is TRBV15, the J call TRBJ2-2; D call uncertain. The sample in question was peripheral blood mononuclear cells (PBMCs), obtained at new diagnosis, from a patient treated with antithyroid drugs. The TCR originated in a man between 35 and 55 years old with Graves disease. CDR3 nucleotide sequence: TGTGCCACCAGCAGGATAGATCGTAACACCGGGGAGCTGTTTTTT. Amino acid sequence: CATSRIDRNTGELFF.